This record covers a single TCR beta chain. Generated by immunoSEQ multiplex PCR, the TCRdb table keeps only in-frame clones and is missing some. The sample records 9,500 to 15,000 clones, 80% being singletons. Time point defined: 2015-2016 season, pre-vaccination. Community-dwelling subjects without influenza vaccination in the prior 6 months were enrolled. Blood volume per time point ranged from about 40 to 100 mL. These data originate in a study of follicular helper T cells after annual influenza vaccination. V lost 4 bases and J lost 6, with 11 bases in between. The CDR3 sequence is 13 residues long. Per germline, CDR1 SGHRS and CDR2 YFSETQ.

This chain joins TRBV5-1 and TRBJ2-1, with D maybe TRBD2 (5 bases). The specimen was CXCR5+ CD38- circulating T follicular helper cells from blood, collected on the day of influenza vaccination. Subset of the sample: circulating Tfh, non-naive CD4+CXCR5+PD-1+ (ICOS+CD38+ or ICOS-CD38-). The TCR originated in an adult who received the influenza vaccine. DNA for the CDR3: TGCGCCAGCAGCGTATCTAGCACCAATGAGCAGTTCTTC. The encoded protein is CASSVSSTNEQFF.